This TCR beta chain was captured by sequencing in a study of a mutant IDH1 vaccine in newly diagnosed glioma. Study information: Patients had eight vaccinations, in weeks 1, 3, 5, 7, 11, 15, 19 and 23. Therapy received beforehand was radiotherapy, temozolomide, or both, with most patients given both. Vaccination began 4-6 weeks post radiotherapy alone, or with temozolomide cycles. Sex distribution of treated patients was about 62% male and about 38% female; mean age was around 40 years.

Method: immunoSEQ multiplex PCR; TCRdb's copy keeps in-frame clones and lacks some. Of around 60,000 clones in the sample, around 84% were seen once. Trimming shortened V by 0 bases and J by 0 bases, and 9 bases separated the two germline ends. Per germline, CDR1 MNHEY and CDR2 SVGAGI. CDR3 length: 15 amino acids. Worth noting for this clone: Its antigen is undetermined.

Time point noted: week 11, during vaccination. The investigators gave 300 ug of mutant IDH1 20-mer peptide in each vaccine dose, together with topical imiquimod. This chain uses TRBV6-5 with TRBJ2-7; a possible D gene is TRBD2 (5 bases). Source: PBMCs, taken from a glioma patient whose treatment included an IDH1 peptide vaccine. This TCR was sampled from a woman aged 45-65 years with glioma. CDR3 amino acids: CASSYSSGSSYEQYF. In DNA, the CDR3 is TGTGCCAGCAGTTACTCATCGGGGAGCTCCTACGAGCAGTACTTC.